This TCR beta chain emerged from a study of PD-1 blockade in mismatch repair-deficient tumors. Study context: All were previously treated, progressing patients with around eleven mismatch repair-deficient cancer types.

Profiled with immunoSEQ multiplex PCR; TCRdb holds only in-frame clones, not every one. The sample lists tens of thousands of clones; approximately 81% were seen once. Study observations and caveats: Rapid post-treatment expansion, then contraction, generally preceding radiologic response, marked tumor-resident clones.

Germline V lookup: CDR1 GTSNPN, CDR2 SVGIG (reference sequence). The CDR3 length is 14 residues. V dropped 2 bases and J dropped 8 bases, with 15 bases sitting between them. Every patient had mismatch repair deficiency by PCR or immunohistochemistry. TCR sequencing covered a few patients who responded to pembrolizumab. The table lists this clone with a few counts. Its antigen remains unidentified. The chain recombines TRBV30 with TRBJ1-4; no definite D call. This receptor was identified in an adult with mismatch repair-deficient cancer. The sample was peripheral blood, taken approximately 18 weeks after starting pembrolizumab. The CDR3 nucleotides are TGTGCCTGGAGTAACACCCCCCGCAGAGAAAAACTGTTTTTT. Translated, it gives CAWSNTPRREKLFF.